The rows below give T cell receptor beta chains drawn from one sample of a study of blood T cell repertoires in COVID-19. The method was immunoSEQ multiplex PCR; TCRdb's version includes in-frame clones alone and lacks a portion of them. The sample has 300,000 to 400,000 clones; roughly 90% are singletons. The sequenced material came from peripheral blood. These TCRs come from a woman aged 70-85 years with COVID-19, enrolled during active disease. Each CDR3 is given with its conserved first and last residue. D genes are given only for firm matches. For some rows the clone size is stated as once, few or many, or as a class when expanded; others skip it.

few | 15 | TRBJ2-2 | . | TRBV5-1 | CASSLAQGGTGELFF | TGCGCCAGCAGCTTGGCGCAGGGTGGTACCGGGGAGCTGTTTTTT
. | 12 | TRBJ1-1 | . | TRBV12-3/TRBV12-4 | CASSERNTEAFF | TGTGCCAGCAGTGAGAGGAACACTGAAGCTTTCTTT
. | 16 | TRBJ2-1 | TRBD2 | TRBV2 | CASSTSGASSYNEQFF | TGTGCCAGCAGCACTAGCGGGGCAAGCTCCTACAATGAGCAGTTCTTC
. | 15 | TRBJ2-7 | . | TRBV7-6 | CASSLALRQGGEQYF | TGTGCCAGCAGCTTAGCGCTAAGACAGGGAGGCGAGCAGTACTTC
. | 11 | TRBJ1-1 | . | TRBV4-1 | CASGGGSEAFF | TGCGCCAGCGGGGGAGGGAGTGAAGCTTTCTTT
. | 13 | TRBJ2-5 | . | TRBV7-2 | CASSYRPGETQYF | TGTGCCAGCAGCTATCGACCGGGAGAGACCCAGTACTTC
. | 13 | TRBJ1-5 | . | TRBV3-1/TRBV3-2 | CASSQSPNQPQHF | TGTGCCAGCAGCCAGAGCCCAAATCAGCCCCAGCATTTT
. | 14 | TRBJ2-3 | . | TRBV2 | CASAGVISRDTQYF | TGTGCCAGTGCAGGGGTTATTTCACGAGATACGCAGTATTTT
. | 14 | TRBJ2-1 | TRBD2 | TRBV6-5 | CASSPTSGGARQFF | TGTGCCAGCAGTCCGACTAGCGGGGGGGCCCGGCAGTTCTTC
. | 13 | TRBJ1-1 | . | TRBV27 | CASSLFGYTEAFF | TGTGCCAGCAGTTTATTCGGTTACACTGAAGCTTTCTTT
. | 13 | TRBJ1-5 | . | TRBV18 | CASSGGANQPQHF | TGTGCCAGCTCCGGGGGGGCCAATCAGCCCCAGCATTTT
. | 18 | TRBJ1-4 | TRBD1 | TRBV7-2 | CASSLSAGQVTTNEKLFF | TGTGCCAGCAGCCTCAGTGCGGGACAGGTTACAACTAATGAAAAACTGTTTTTT
. | 14 | TRBJ1-2 | . | TRBV2 | CASSGGVFYGGYTF | TGTGCCAGCAGTGGGGGGGTATTCTACGGTGGCTACACCTTC
. | 16 | TRBJ2-2 | TRBD1 | TRBV25-1 | CASSQPGQGDVGELFF | TGTGCCAGCAGTCAACCGGGACAGGGGGATGTCGGGGAGCTGTTTTTT
. | 12 | TRBJ1-6 | . | TRBV5-8 | CASSLTDSPLHF | TGTGCCAGCAGCTTAACGGATTCACCCCTCCACTTT
. | 14 | TRBJ1-1 | . | TRBV2 | CASSVRGHDTEAFF | TGTGCCAGCAGTGTCAGGGGTCACGACACTGAAGCTTTCTTT
. | 11 | TRBJ1-2 | . | TRBV29-1 | CSVEPGEGYTF | TGCAGCGTTGAACCGGGGGAAGGCTACACCTTC
. | 15 | TRBJ2-3 | . | TRBV6-5 | CASSYSGGGTDTQYF | TGTGCCAGCAGTTACTCCGGCGGGGGCACAGATACGCAGTATTTT
. | 16 | TRBJ2-5 | TRBD2 | TRBV5-1 | CASSSLGLALGETQYF | TGCGCCAGCAGCTCCTTGGGACTAGCGCTAGGAGAGACCCAGTACTTC
. | 15 | TRBJ2-6 | TRBD1 | TRBV6-5 | CASMGQGTGANVLTF | TGTGCCAGCATGGGACAGGGAACAGGGGCCAACGTCCTGACTTTC
. | 17 | TRBJ2-1 | . | TRBV24-1 | CATSDRLTAESYNEQFF | TGTGCCACCAGTGATCGATTAACAGCAGAATCCTACAATGAGCAGTTCTTC
. | 15 | TRBJ1-3 | . | TRBV6-5 | CASSSLGGGGNTIYF | TGTGCCAGCAGTTCTCTGGGGGGAGGAGGAAACACCATATATTTT
. | 15 | TRBJ1-4 | TRBD1 | TRBV6-1 | CASSEFRGLVEKLFF | TGTGCCAGCAGTGAATTCAGGGGGCTGGTTGAAAAACTGTTTTTT
. | 15 | TRBJ1-4 | TRBD1 | TRBV5-1 | CASSPWTGEGEKLFF | TGCGCCAGCAGCCCGTGGACAGGTGAGGGCGAAAAACTGTTTTTT
. | 11 | TRBJ1-4 | . | TRBV6-5 | CASAWGEKLFF | TGTGCCAGTGCCTGGGGCGAAAAACTGTTTTTT
. | 18 | TRBJ2-7 | TRBD1 | TRBV27 | CASSLMDAGTGLPYEQYF | TGTGCCAGCAGTTTAATGGATGCCGGGACAGGGTTACCCTACGAGCAGTACTTC
. | 16 | TRBJ2-2 | . | TRBV27 | CASSLSVGTNTGELFF | TGTGCCAGCAGTTTATCGGTCGGGACGAACACCGGGGAGCTGTTTTTT
. | 16 | TRBJ2-7 | . | TRBV9 | CASSVGGDASSYEQYF | TGTGCCAGCAGCGTAGGGGGGGACGCAAGCTCCTACGAGCAGTACTTC
. | 11 | TRBJ2-1 | . | TRBV30 | CAWTSYNEQFF | TGTGCCTGGACCTCGTACAATGAGCAGTTCTTC
. | 17 | TRBJ2-2 | . | TRBV11-2 | CASRAKPGQPNTGELFF | TGTGCCAGCAGGGCAAAACCGGGACAACCGAACACCGGGGAGCTGTTTTTT
. | 14 | TRBJ1-5 | TRBD1 | TRBV28 | CASSTSGGVQPQHF | TGTGCCAGCAGTACCTCAGGGGGCGTTCAGCCCCAGCATTTT
. | 14 | TRBJ2-5 | TRBD2 | TRBV5-1 | CASSFLAGPETQYF | TGCGCCAGCAGCTTTCTAGCGGGGCCAGAGACCCAGTACTTC
. | 14 | TRBJ1-4 | . | TRBV7-9 | CASSPDRTEEKLFF | TGTGCCAGCAGCCCCGACCGGACAGAAGAAAAACTGTTTTTT
. | 13 | TRBJ1-1 | TRBD1 | TRBV9 | CASSRQGGTEAFF | TGTGCCAGCAGTCGACAGGGAGGCACTGAAGCTTTCTTT
. | 14 | TRBJ1-1 | . | TRBV30 | CAWTPGVLNTEAFF | TGTGCCTGGACCCCGGGGGTCCTGAACACTGAAGCTTTCTTT
. | 14 | TRBJ1-5 | . | TRBV28 | CASRERGVNQPQHF | TGTGCCAGCAGAGAACGGGGGGTCAATCAGCCCCAGCATTTT
. | 15 | TRBJ2-5 | TRBD1 | TRBV9 | CASSVGDRFQETQYF | TGTGCCAGCAGCGTAGGGGACAGGTTCCAAGAGACCCAGTACTTC
. | 14 | TRBJ1-2 | . | TRBV7-9 | CASSLGPGNYGYTF | TGTGCCAGCAGCTTGGGGCCAGGGAACTATGGCTACACCTTC
. | 13 | TRBJ2-5 | TRBD1 | TRBV30 | CAWDRGLQETQYF | TGTGCCTGGGACAGGGGGCTCCAAGAGACCCAGTACTTC
few | 15 | TRBJ1-1 | . | TRBV6-1 | CASRPLSVGNTEAFF | TGTGCCAGCAGGCCCCTCTCGGTTGGGAACACTGAAGCTTTCTTT
. | 15 | TRBJ1-6 | . | TRBV3-1/TRBV3-2 | CASSRGGGYNSPLHF | TGTGCCAGCAGCCGAGGCGGAGGGTATAATTCACCCCTCCACTTT
. | 13 | TRBJ1-3 | . | TRBV12-3/TRBV12-4 | CASSPKGPNTIYF | TGTGCCAGCAGTCCGAAGGGGCCCAACACCATATATTTT
. | 14 | TRBJ2-7 | . | TRBV10-3 | CAIRLQGNSYEQYF | TGTGCCATCAGGCTACAGGGAAACTCCTACGAGCAGTACTTC
. | 15 | TRBJ1-1 | . | TRBV28 | CASLPPGTGHHEAFF | TGTGCCAGCCTCCCACCCGGTACAGGACACCATGAAGCTTTCTTT
. | 15 | TRBJ1-6 | TRBD1 | TRBV14 | CASSGAGQVGGPLHF | TGTGCCAGCAGCGGAGCGGGACAGGTCGGCGGACCCCTCCACTTT
. | 13 | TRBJ2-5 | . | TRBV5-6 | CASCGDLRETQYF | TGTGCCAGCTGCGGGGACCTAAGAGAGACCCAGTACTTC
. | 13 | TRBJ2-5 | . | TRBV11-2 | CASSLGGLWAQYF | TGTGCCAGCAGCTTAGGGGGCCTCTGGGCCCAGTACTTC
. | 13 | TRBJ1-1 | . | TRBV11-3 | CASSADRYTEAFF | TGTGCCAGCAGCGCCGACAGGTACACTGAAGCTTTCTTT